The 8 T cell receptor beta chains listed next were all sequenced from one sample in a study of blood T cell repertoires in COVID-19. Libraries were prepared by immunoSEQ multiplex PCR; TCRdb keeps only in-frame clonotypes and omits some of them. The sample yields roughly 130,000 clones, roughly four fifths seen once. Sequencing was carried out using peripheral blood. The receptors shown here come from an older woman with acute or convalescent COVID-19.

This chain uses TRBV12-3 or TRBV12-4 with TRBJ1-5, with D unclear. The CDR3 is 13 amino acids. Trimming pared 6 bases from V and 5 bases from J, leaving 11 bases between. The CDR3 loop is CASRGSADQPQHF. The DNA for the CDR3 is TGTGCCAGCAGAGGCTCAGCGGATCAGCCCCAGCATTTT.

The genes are TRBV9 and TRBJ1-2; perhaps TRBD1 as D (5 bases). V gave up 3 bases and J gave up 0 bases, with 12 bases separating them. The germline V gene has CDR1 SGDLS and CDR2 YYNGEE. The CDR3 sequence is 15 residues long. The DNA of the CDR3 is TGTGCCAGCAGCGCCCCGGGGGGAGCTAACTATGGCTACACCTTC. It specifies CASSAPGGANYGYTF.

The chain uses TRBV11-2 and TRBJ2-3; D uncertain. The CDR3 runs to 17 residues. Germline CDR1 and CDR2: SGHAT and FQNNGV. V lost 5 bases to trimming and J lost 3 bases, with 21 bases between them. Here the CDR3 DNA reads TGTGCCAGCAGCCTCCGACCGGGTCGATTATTTACAGATACGCAGTATTTT. The encoded protein is CASSLRPGRLFTDTQYF.

V gene TRBV11-3 combines with J gene TRBJ2-5; D possibly corresponds to TRBD1 (6 bases). The CDR3 totals 17 residues. V lost 3 bases to trimming and J lost 6 bases, with 23 bases between them. The germline gives CDR1 SGHNT, CDR2 YENEEA. In nucleotides, the CDR3 is TGTGCCAGCAGCTTCCGCCTGTGGGGGCCTGGGGAGCAGACCCAGTACTTC. Protein: CASSFRLWGPGEQTQYF.

The chain couples TRBV7-2 to TRBJ1-2; maybe TRBD1 (6 bases). The CDR3 sequence is 15 residues long. The germline V and J ends were trimmed by 2 bases and 11 bases, with 21 bases remaining between them. Germline CDR1 SGHTA, CDR2 FQGNSA. The DNA for the CDR3 is TGTGCCAGCAGCTTATTTATGTGGACAGACTTTGGGTACACCTTC. Amino acids: CASSLFMWTDFGYTF.

Only one count was recorded for this clone. The chain recombines TRBV12-3 or TRBV12-4 with TRBJ2-7, with TRBD1 identical over 7 bases. V gave up 6 bases and J gave up 1 base; unmatched junction bases: 3. This CDR3 contains 13 residues. CDR3 in amino acids: CASSEDRSYEQYF. The CDR3 nucleotides read TGTGCCAGCAGCGAGGACAGGTCCTACGAGCAGTACTTC.

This rearrangement joins TRBV7-2 to TRBJ2-5; TRBD1 agrees at 8 bases. There are 12 residues in the CDR3. CDR1 SGHTA and CDR2 FQGNSA come from the germline V gene. The V and J ends lost 5 bases and 4 bases, in that order; junction bases with no gene match: 0. CDR3 protein: CASSQGAETQYF. CDR3 nucleotides: TGTGCCAGCAGCCAGGGGGCAGAGACCCAGTACTTC.

The chain carries TRBV5-1 and TRBJ2-2; D unresolved. Trimming left V 1 base short and J 7 bases short, with 14 bases between. Germline V gene data show CDR1 as SGHRS and CDR2 as YFSETQ. The length of the CDR3 is 15 residues. The DNA for the CDR3 is TGCGCCAGCAGCTTGCCCCCTAGTCTCTACGGGGAGCTGTTTTTT. The encoded protein is CASSLPPSLYGELFF. The full variable domain, rest sourced from reference TRBV5-1 and TRBJ2-2, is KAGVTQTPRYLIKTRGQQVTLSCSPISGHRSVSWYQQTPGQGLQFLFEYFSETQRNKGNFPGRFSGRQFSNSRSEMNVSTLELGDSALYLCASSLPPSLYGELFFGEGSRLTVL.